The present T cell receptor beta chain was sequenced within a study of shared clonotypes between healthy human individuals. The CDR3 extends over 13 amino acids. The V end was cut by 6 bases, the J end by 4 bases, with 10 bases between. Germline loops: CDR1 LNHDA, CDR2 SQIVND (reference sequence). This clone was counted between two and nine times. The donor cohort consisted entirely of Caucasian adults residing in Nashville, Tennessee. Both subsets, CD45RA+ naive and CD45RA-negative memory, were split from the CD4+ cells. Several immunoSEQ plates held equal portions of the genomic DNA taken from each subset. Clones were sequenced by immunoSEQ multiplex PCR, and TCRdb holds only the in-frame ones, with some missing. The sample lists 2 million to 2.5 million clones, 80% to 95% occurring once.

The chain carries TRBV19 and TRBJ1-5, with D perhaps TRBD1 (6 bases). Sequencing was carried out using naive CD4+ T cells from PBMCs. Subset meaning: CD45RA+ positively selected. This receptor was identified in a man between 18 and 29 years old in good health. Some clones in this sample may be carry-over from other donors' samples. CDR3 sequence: CASSLDRNQPQHF. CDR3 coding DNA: TGTGCCAGTAGCCTGGACAGAAATCAGCCCCAGCATTTT. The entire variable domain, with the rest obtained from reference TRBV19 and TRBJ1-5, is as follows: DGGITQSPKYLFRKEGQNVTLSCEQNLNHDAMYWYRQDPGQGLRLIYYSQIVNDFQKGDIAEGYSVSREKKESFPLTVTSAQKNPTAFYLCASSLDRNQPQHFGDGTRLSIL.